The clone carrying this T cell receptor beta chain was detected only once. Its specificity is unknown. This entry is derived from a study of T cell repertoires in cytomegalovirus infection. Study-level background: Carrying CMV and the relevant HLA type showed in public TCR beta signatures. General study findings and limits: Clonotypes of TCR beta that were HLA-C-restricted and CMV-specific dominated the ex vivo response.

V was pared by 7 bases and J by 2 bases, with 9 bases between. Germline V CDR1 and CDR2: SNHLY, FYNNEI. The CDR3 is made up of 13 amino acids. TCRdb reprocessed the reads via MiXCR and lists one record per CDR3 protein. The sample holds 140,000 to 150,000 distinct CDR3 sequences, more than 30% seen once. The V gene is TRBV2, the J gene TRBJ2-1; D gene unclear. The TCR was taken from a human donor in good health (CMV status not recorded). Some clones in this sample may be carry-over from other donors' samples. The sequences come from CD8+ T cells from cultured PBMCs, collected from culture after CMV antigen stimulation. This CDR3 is CASTGDAYNEQFF. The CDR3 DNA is TGTGCCAGCACGGGCGACGCCTACAATGAGCAGTTCTTC.